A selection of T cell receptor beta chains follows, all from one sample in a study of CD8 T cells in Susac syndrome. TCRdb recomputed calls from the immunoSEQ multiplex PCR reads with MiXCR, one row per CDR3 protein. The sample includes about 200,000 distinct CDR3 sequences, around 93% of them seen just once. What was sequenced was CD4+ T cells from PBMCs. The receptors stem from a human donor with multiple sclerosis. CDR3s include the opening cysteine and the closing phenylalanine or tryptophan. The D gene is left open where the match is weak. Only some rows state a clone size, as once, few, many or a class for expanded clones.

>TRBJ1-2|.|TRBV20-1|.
CSARDQRRGSYGYTF
TGCAGTGCTAGAGACCAGAGGAGAGGGAGCTATGGCTACACCTTC
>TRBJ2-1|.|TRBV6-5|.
CASSDGWEFF
TGTGCCAGCAGTGATGGATGGGAGTTCTTC
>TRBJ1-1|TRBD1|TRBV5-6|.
CASSLGEEAGQGLVSRKAFF
TGTGCCAGCAGCTTGGGGGAGGAGGCAGGACAGGGACTCGTTTCAAGGAAAGCTTTCTTT
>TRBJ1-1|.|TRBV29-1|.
CSVEEERTKAFF
TGCAGCGTTGAAGAAGAGAGGACCAAAGCTTTCTTT
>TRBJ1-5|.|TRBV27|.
CATKGGSNQPQHF
TGTGCCACCAAGGGGGGTAGCAATCAGCCCCAGCATTTT
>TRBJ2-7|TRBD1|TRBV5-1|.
CASSYGGQGGEQYF
TGCGCCAGCAGCTACGGAGGACAGGGCGGGGAGCAGTACTTC
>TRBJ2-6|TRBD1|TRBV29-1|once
CSVRTGPGANVLTF
TGCAGCGTAAGGACAGGGCCTGGGGCCAACGTCCTGACTTTC
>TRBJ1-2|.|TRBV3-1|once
CASSGRDRRAYGYTF
TGTGCCAGCAGCGGAAGGGATCGCAGGGCCTATGGCTACACCTTC
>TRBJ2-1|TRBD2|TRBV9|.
CASSVGLAGNNEQFF
TGTGCCAGCAGCGTAGGGCTAGCGGGGAACAATGAGCAGTTCTTC
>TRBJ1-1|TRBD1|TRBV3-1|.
CASSQPPGQANTEAFF
TGTGCCAGCAGCCAACCTCCAGGACAGGCGAACACTGAAGCTTTCTTT
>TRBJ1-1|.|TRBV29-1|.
CSVAHTGGTEAFF
TGCAGCGTTGCACACACCGGTGGAACTGAAGCTTTCTTT